This T cell receptor (beta chain) was documented in a study of T cells in Graves' hyperthyroidism and ophthalmopathy. This clonotype has at least ten counts. Researchers took RNA transcripts and amplified the TCR beta CDR3 regions from them. First-round RT-PCR targeting the TCR CDR3 was performed with the HTBI primer set. In TCRdb, the multiplex PCR reads were re-called with MiXCR into one record per CDR3 protein. The data contain a few hundred thousand distinct CDR3 sequences, around 14% of them singletons. Clinicians diagnosed patients from clinical symptoms, serum thyroxine and TRAb, thyroid ultrasound and orbital computed tomography. The sample taken for sequencing was blood. This receptor was obtained from a woman aged 25-40 years with Graves' hyperthyroidism.

CDR3 region: CAIGSEQFF. The CDR3 nucleotides read TGTGCCATTGGGAGTGAGCAGTTCTTC. The rearrangement links TRBV10-3 to TRBJ2-1, with a tentative D call TRBD2 (5 bases). The CDR3 extends over 9 amino acids. V was trimmed by 9 bases and J by 9 bases, leaving 6 bases between them. Germline CDR1 is ENHRY and CDR2 is SYGVKD.